These 5 T cell receptor beta chains share one sample of origin, sequenced in a study of CD8 T cells in ankylosing spondylitis. TCRdb independently ran MiXCR on the 5' RACE reads; one entry per CDR3 protein. Here the sample spans a few hundred thousand distinct CDR3 sequences, around 20% being singletons. The sequenced material came from blood, either unsorted or a sorted T cell fraction (not recorded which). Source of these receptors: a female donor with ankylosing spondylitis or in good health (not recorded which).

This sequence joins TRBV11-3 and TRBJ2-1; TRBD1 agrees at 7 bases. The V gene's germline CDR1 is SGHNT and CDR2 YENEEA. The CDR3 spans 12 residues. V lost 6 bases, J lost 9 bases, and 5 bases stayed unmatched. The CDR3 DNA sequence: TGTGCCAGCAGGGAACAGGGGCCTGAGCAGTTCTTC. It is translated as CASREQGPEQFF.

The chain joins TRBV11-2 to TRBJ2-1; D is unresolved. V was shortened by 2 bases and J by 8 bases, with 13 bases between the two germline ends. The CDR3 extends over 14 amino acids. In germline, CDR1 is SGHAT, CDR2 FQNNGV. CDR3 coding DNA: TGTGCCAGCAGCTTAAAGTTGGGCGGCCATGAGCAGTTCTTC. Protein product: CASSLKLGGHEQFF.

This clonotype appeared once. The CDR3 nucleotides read TGTGCCAGCAGTACAGGGATCAGCAATCAGCCCCAGCATTTT. Amino acid sequence: CASSTGISNQPQHF. The chain carries TRBV28 and TRBJ1-5; D possibly corresponds to TRBD1 (6 bases). V dropped 5 bases and J dropped 1 base, with 9 bases sitting between them. This CDR3 has 14 residues. Germline V gene lookup returns CDR1 MDHEN and CDR2 SYDVKM.

This clonotype was found many times. CDR3 DNA: TGCAGCGCTCTAAGGGCTGGCGACACTGAAGCTTTCTTT. It is translated as CSALRAGDTEAFF. The V and J genes are TRBV29-1 and TRBJ1-1; no clear D gene. V was pared by 7 bases and J by 3 bases, with 15 bases between. Germline V gene sequence: CDR1 SQVTM, CDR2 ANQGSEA. The CDR3 runs 13 residues.

The rearrangement joins TRBV28 to TRBJ2-7; 7 nucleotides line up with TRBD1. The germline V gene has CDR1 MDHEN and CDR2 SYDVKM. The CDR3 extends over 16 amino acids. V was clipped by 2 bases and J by 2 bases; unmatched bases: 9. The CDR3 loop reads CASSLVRDSPTYEQYF. The DNA of the CDR3 is TGTGCCAGCAGTTTAGTAAGGGACAGCCCCACCTACGAGCAGTACTTC.